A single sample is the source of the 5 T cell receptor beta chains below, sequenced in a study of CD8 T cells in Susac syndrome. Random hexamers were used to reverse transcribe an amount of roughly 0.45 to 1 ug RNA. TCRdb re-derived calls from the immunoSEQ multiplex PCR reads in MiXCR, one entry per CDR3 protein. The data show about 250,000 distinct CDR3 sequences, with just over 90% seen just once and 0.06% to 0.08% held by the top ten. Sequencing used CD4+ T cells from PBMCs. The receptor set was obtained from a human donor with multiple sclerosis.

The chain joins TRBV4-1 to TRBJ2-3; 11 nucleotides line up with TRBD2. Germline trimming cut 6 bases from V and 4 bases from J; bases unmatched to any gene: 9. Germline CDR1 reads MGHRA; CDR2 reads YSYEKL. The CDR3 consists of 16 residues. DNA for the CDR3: TGCGCCAGCAGTCTGCTAGCGGGGGGAACCGCAGATACGCAGTATTTT. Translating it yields CASSLLAGGTADTQYF.

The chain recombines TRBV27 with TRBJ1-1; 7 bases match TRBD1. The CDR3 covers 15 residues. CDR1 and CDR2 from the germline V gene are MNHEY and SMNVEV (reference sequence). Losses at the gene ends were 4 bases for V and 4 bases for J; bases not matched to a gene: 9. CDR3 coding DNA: TGTGCCAGCAGTTCCCGGACAGGAGGGTCCACTGAAGCTTTCTTT. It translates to CASSSRTGGSTEAFF.

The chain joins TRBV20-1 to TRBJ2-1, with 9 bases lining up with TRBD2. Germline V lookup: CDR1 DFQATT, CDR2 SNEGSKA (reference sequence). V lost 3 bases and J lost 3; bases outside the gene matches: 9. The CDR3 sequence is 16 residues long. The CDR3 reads CSASPGLANVYNEQFF. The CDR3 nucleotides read TGCAGTGCTAGCCCTGGACTAGCGAACGTCTACAATGAGCAGTTCTTC.

The DNA for the CDR3 is TGTGCCAGTGGAACCGGGACGGTGAACACTGAAGCTTTCTTT. This sequence encodes CASGTGTVNTEAFF. The rearrangement uses TRBV19 and TRBJ1-1; D is possibly TRBD1 (5 bases). In germline, CDR1 is LNHDA, CDR2 SQIVND (reference sequence). The CDR3 totals 14 residues. V lost 8 bases to trimming and J lost 0 bases, with 13 bases between them.

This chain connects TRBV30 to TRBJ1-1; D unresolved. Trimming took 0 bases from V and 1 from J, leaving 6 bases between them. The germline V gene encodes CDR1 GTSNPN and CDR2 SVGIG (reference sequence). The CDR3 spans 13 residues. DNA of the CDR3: TGTGCCTGGAGTGTAATGGGGAACACTGAAGCTTTCTTT. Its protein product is CAWSVMGNTEAFF.